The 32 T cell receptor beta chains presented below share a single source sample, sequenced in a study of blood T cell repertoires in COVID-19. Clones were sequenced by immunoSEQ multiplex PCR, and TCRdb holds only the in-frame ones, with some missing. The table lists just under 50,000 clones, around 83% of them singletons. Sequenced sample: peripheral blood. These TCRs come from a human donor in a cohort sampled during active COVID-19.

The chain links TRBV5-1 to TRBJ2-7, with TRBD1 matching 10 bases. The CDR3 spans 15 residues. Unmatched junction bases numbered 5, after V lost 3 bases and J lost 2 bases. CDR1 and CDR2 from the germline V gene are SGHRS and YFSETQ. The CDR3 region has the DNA TGCGCCAGCAGCTCCGGGACAGGGGATCCCTACGAGCAGTACTTC. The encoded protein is CASSSGTGDPYEQYF.

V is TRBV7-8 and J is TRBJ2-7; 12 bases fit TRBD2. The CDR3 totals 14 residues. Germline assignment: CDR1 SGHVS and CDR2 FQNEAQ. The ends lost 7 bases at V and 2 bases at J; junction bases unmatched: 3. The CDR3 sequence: CASNRLAGAYEQYF. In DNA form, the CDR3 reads TGTGCCAGCAACCGACTAGCGGGAGCCTACGAGCAGTACTTC.

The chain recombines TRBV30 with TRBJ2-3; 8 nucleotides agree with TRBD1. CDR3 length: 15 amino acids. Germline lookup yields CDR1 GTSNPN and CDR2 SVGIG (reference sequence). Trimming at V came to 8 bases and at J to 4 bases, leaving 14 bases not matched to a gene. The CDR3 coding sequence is TGTGCCATCATACCTAAACGACAGGGGTCAGATACGCAGTATTTT. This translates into CAIIPKRQGSDTQYF.

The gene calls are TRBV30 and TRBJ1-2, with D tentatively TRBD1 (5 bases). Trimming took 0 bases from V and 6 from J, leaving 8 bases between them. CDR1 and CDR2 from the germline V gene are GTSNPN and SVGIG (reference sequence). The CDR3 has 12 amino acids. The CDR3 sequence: CAWSVGTNGYTF. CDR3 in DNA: TGTGCCTGGAGTGTAGGGACTAATGGCTACACCTTC.

The CDR3 reads CASSWLTSNYNEQFF. CDR3 DNA sequence: TGTGCCAGCAGTTGGTTGACATCTAACTACAATGAGCAGTTCTTC. The chain carries TRBV6-2 or TRBV6-3 and TRBJ2-1; D not resolved. In germline, CDR1 is MNHEY, CDR2 SVGEGT. The CDR3 covers 15 residues. Trimming took 4 bases from V and 3 from J, leaving 13 bases between them.

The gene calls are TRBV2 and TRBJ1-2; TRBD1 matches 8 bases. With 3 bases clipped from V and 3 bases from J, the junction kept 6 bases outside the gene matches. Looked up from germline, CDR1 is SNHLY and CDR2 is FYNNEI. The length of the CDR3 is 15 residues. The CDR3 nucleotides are TGTGCCAGCAGTGAGGTAACGACAGGGGACTATGGCTACACCTTC. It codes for CASSEVTTGDYGYTF.

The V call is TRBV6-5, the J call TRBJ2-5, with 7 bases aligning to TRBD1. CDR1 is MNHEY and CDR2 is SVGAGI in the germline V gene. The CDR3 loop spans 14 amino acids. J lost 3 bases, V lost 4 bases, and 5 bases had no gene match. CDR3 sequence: CASSLQGRKETQYF. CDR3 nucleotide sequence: TGTGCCAGCAGTTTACAGGGGCGGAAAGAGACCCAGTACTTC.

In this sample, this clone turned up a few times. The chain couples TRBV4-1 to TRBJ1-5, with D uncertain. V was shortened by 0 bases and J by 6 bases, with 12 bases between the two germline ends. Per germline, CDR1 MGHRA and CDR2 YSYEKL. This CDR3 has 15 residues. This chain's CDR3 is CASSQDIQDTQPQHF. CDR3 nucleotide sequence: TGCGCCAGCAGCCAAGATATCCAGGATACTCAGCCCCAGCATTTT.

The CDR3 reads CASSPRAGVSLHF. The CDR3 bases are TGTGCCAGCAGTCCGAGGGCTGGAGTATCCCTCCACTTT. The chain employs TRBV6-4 and TRBJ1-6; D remains ambiguous. CDR3 length: 13 amino acids. The germline gives CDR1 MRHNA, CDR2 SNTAGT. V gave up 5 bases and J gave up 14 bases, with 16 bases separating them.

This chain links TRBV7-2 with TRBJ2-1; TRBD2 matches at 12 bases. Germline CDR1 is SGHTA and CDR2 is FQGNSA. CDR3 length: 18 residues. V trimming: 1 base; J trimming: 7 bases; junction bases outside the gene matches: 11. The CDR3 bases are TGTGCCAGCAGCTTAGAGGGAACTAGCGGGAGGTATATGAATGAGCAGTTCTTC. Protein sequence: CASSLEGTSGRYMNEQFF.

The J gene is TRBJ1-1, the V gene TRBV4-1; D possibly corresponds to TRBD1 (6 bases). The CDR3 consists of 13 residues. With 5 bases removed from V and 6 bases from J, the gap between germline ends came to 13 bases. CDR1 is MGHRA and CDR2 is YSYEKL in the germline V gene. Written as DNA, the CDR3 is TGCGCCAGCAGCTCGATGGACAGCGCTGAAGCTTTCTTT. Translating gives CASSSMDSAEAFF.

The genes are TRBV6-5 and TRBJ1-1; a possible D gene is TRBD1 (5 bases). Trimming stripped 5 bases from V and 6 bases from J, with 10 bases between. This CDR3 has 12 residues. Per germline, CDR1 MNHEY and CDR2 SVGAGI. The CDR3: CASSQQESEAFF. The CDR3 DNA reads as TGTGCCAGCAGTCAACAGGAATCTGAAGCTTTCTTT.

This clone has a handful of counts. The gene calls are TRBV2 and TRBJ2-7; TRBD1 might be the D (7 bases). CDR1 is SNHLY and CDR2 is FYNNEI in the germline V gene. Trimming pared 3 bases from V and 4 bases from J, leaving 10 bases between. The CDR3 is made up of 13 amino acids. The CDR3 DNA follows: TGTGCCAGCAGTGACAGGGGGACTTACGAGCAGTACTTC. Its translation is CASSDRGTYEQYF.

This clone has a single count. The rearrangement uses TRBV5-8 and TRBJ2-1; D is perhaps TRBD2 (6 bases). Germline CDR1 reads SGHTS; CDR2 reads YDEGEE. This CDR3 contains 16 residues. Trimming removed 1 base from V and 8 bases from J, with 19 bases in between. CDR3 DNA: TGTGCCAGCAGCTTGAGATCCGGGAGATTATGGGATGAGCAGTTCTTC. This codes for CASSLRSGRLWDEQFF.

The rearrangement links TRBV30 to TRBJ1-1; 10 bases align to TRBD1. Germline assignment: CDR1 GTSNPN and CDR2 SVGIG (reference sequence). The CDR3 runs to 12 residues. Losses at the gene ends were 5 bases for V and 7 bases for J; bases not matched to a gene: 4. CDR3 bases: TGTGCCTGGGCAGGACAGGGGGGTGAAGCTTTCTTT. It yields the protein CAWAGQGGEAFF.

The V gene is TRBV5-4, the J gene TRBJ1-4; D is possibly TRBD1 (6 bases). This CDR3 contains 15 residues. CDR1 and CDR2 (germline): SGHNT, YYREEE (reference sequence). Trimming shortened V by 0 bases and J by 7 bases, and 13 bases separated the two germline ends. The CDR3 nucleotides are TGTGCCAGCAGCTTGGCAGGGGAAGGGGGTGAAAAACTGTTTTTT. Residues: CASSLAGEGGEKLFF.

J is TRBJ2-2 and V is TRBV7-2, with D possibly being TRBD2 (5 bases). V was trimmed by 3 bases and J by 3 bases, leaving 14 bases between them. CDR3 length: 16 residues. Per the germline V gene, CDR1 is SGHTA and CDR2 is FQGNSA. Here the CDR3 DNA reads TGTGCCAGCAGCTTGCTGCGGGCAGGACACACCGGGGAGCTGTTTTTT. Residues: CASSLLRAGHTGELFF. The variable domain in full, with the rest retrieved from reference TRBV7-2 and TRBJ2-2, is GAGVSQSPSNKVTEKGKDVELRCDPISGHTALYWYRQSLGQGLEFLIYFQGNSAPDKSGLPSDRFSAERTGGSVSTLTIQRTQQEDSAVYLCASSLLRAGHTGELFFGEGSRLTVL.

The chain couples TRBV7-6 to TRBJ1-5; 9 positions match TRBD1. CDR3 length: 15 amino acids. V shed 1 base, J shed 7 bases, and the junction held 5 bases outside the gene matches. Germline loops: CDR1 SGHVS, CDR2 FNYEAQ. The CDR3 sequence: CASSLGTGEGQPQHF. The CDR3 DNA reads TGTGCCAGCAGCTTAGGGACAGGGGAAGGGCAGCCCCAGCATTTT.

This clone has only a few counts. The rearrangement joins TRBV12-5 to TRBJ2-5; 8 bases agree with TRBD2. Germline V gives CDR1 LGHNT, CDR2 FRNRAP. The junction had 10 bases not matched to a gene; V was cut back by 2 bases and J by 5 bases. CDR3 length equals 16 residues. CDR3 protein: CASGLSTGGARETQYF. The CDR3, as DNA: TGTGCTAGTGGTTTGTCAACGGGGGGGGCCAGGGAGACCCAGTACTTC.

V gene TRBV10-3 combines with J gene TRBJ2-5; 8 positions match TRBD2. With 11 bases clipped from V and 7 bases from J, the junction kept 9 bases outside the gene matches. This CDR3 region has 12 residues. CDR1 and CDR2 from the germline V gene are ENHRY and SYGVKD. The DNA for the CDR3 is TGTGCCGCCCGGGAGGGTGGGGGGACCCAGTACTTC. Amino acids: CAAREGGGTQYF.

In DNA form, the CDR3 reads TGTGCCAGCAGCTACTCCTACGAGCAGTACTTC. It is translated as CASSYSYEQYF. The chain couples TRBV14 to TRBJ2-7; D is ambiguous. V lost 5 bases and J lost 0, with 2 bases in between. Germline values: CDR1 SGHDN, CDR2 FVKESK. The CDR3 is 11 amino acids.

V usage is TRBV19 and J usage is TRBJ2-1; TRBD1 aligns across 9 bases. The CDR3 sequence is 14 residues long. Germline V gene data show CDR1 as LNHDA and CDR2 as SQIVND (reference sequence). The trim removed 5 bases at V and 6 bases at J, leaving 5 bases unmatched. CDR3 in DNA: TGTGCCAGTAGTCCCCGGACAGGGGTCAATGAGCAGTTCTTC. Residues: CASSPRTGVNEQFF.

CDR3 DNA sequence: TGTGCCAGCAGCCCGAACCCGGGACTAGCGGGAGCCACAGATACGCAGTATTTT. This codes for CASSPNPGLAGATDTQYF. J is TRBJ2-3 and V is TRBV4-2, with 14 nucleotides matching TRBD2. Per germline, CDR1 LGHNA and CDR2 YNFKEQ. The CDR3 covers 18 residues. V lost 4 bases, J lost 2 bases, and 8 bases stayed unmatched.

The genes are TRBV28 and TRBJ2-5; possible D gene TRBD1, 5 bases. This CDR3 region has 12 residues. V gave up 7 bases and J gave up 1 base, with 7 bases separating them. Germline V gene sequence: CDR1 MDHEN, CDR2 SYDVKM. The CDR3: CASNQGQETQYF. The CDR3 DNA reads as TGTGCCAGCAATCAGGGCCAAGAGACCCAGTACTTC.

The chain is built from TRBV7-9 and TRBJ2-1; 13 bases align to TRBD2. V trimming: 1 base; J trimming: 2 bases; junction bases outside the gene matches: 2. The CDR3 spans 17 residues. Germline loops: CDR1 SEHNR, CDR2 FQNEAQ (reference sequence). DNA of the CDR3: TGTGCCAGCAGCTTAGGACTAGCGGGAGGCCCCTACAATGAGCAGTTCTTC. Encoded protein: CASSLGLAGGPYNEQFF.

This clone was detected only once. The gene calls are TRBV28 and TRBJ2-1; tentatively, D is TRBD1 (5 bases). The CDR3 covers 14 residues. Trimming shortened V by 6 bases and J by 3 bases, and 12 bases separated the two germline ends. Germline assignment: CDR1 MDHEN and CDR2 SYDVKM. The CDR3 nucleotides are TGTGCCAGCAGGGATAGACAGCGCTACAATGAGCAGTTCTTC. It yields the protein CASRDRQRYNEQFF.

The CDR3 here is CASRTGTVNTEAFF. The CDR3 DNA is TGTGCCAGCCGTACCGGGACAGTGAACACTGAAGCTTTCTTT. This sequence joins TRBV27 and TRBJ1-1; TRBD1 agrees at 7 bases. V shed 8 bases and J 0 bases; nucleotides not matched to a gene: 6. The CDR3 has 14 residues. From germline, CDR1 is MNHEY and CDR2 SMNVEV (reference sequence).

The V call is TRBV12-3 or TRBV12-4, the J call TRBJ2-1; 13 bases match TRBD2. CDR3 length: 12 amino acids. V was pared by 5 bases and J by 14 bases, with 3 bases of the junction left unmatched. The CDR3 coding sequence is TGTGCCAGCAGTCCAACTAGCGGGAGGGAGTTCTTC. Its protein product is CASSPTSGREFF.

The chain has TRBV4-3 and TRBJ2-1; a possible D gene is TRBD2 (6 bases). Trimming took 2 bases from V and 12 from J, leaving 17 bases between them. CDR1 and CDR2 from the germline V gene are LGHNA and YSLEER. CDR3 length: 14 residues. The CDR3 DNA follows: TGCGCCAGCAGCCAACCGGGAGCCTCCACGGCGCAGTTCTTC. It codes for CASSQPGASTAQFF.

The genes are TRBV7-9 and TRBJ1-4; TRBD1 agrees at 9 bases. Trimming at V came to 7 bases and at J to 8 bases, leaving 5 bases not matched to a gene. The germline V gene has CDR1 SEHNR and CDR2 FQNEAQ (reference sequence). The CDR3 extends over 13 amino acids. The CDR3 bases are TGTGCCAGCAACTTCGGACAGGGGGAAAAACTGTTTTTT. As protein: CASNFGQGEKLFF.

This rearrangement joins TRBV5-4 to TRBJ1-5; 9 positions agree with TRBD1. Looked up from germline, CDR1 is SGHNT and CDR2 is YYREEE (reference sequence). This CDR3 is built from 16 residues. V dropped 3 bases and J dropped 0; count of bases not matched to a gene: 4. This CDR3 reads CASSYTGGYSNQPQHF. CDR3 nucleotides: TGTGCCAGCAGCTACACAGGGGGCTATAGCAATCAGCCCCAGCATTTT.

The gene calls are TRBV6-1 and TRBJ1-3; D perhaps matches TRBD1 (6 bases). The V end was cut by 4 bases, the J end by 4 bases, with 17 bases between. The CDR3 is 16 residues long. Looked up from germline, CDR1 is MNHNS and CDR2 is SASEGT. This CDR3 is CASSGLPGAGGNTIYF. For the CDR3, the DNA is TGTGCCAGCAGTGGGTTGCCAGGGGCAGGAGGAAACACCATATATTTT.